Sequencing of this T cell receptor beta chain was carried out in a study of shared clonotypes between healthy human individuals. Overall study findings and caveats: At large depth, rarefaction still showed sorted-subset sequencing to be incomplete. Compared with memory subsets, naive subsets generally had larger estimated richness.

About this clone: As yet, its antigen is unknown.

Deep-level settings were used for running the assay. In the authors' workflow: Filtering differed for immunoSEQ, which gave only junction sequences without quality scores. Here immunoSEQ multiplex PCR was the method, and the copy in TCRdb shows in-frame clones only, minus some. Clone size and the V and J calls come from that table; the DNA yielded D and trimming. Among roughly 410,000 clones listed, 90% to 98% were seen once. Germline CDR1 is MGHDK and CDR2 is SYGVNS. This CDR3 is built from 16 residues. V shed 5 bases, J shed 2 bases, and the junction held 6 bases outside the gene matches. Sequenced: memory CD8+ T cells sorted from blood. The subset was: CD45RO+ cells pooled with CCR7-negative TemRA cells. V gene TRBV25-1 combines with J gene TRBJ1-6; 7 positions agree with TRBD1. The source of this sequence is a man aged 25 to 40 in good health. The CDR3 spells CASSPGGGAYNSPLHF. Here the CDR3 DNA reads TGTGCCAGCAGTCCAGGGGGGGGCGCCTATAATTCACCCCTCCACTTT.